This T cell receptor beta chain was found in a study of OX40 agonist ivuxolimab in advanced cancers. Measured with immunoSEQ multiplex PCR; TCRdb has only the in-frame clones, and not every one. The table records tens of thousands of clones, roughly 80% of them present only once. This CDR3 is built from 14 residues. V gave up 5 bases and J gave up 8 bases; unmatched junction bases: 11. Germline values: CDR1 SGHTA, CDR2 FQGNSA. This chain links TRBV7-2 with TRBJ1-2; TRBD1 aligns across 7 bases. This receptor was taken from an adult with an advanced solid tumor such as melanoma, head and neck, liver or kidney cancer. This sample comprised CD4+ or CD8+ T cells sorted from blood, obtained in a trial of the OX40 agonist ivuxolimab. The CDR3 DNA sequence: TGTGCCAGCAGCCCATCGCAGGGGGTTGGGGGCTACACCTTC. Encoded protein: CASSPSQGVGGYTF.